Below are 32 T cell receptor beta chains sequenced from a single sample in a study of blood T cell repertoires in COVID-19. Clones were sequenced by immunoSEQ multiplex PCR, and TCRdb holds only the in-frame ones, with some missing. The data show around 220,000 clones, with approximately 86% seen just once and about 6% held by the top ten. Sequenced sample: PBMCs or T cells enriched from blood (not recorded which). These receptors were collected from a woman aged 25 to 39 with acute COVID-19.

CDR3 nucleotide sequence: TGCGCCAGCAGCACCTCGGGGGGAGTCCGCTACGAGCAGTACTTC. Protein: CASSTSGGVRYEQYF. The V gene is TRBV5-1, the J gene TRBJ2-7; 7 bases match TRBD2. The germline CDR1 and CDR2 sequences are SGHRS and YFSETQ. The junction had 10 bases not matched to a gene; V was cut back by 4 bases and J by 3 bases. The CDR3 is made up of 15 amino acids.

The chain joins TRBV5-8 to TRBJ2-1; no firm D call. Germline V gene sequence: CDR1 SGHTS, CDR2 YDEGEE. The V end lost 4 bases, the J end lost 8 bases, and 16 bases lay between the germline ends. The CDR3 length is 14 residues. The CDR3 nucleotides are TGTGCCAGCAGCCCCCGGTCGGGTGTCCATGAGCAGTTCTTC. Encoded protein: CASSPRSGVHEQFF.

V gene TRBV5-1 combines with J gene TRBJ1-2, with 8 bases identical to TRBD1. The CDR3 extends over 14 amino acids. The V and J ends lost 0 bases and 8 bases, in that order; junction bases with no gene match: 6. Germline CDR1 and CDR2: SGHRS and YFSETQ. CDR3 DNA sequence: TGCGCCAGCAGCTTGGGAGGGACAGGAAGCGGCTACACCTTC. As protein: CASSLGGTGSGYTF.

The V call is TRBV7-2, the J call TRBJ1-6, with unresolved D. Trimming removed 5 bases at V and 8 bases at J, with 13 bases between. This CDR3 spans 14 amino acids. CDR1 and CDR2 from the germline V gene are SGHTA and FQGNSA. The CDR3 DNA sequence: TGTGCCAGCAGCGGAGGGCCCTCGGATTCACCCCTCCACTTT. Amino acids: CASSGGPSDSPLHF.

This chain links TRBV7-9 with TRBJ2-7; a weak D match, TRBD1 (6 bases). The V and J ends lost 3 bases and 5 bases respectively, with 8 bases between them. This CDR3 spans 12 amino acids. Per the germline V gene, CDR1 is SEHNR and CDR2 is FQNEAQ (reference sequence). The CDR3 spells CASSFSGDEQYF. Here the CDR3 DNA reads TGTGCCAGCAGCTTCTCAGGGGACGAGCAGTACTTC.

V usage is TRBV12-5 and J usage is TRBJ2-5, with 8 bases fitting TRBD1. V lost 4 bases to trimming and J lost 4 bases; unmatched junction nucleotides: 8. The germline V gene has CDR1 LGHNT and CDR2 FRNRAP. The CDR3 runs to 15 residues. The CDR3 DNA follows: TGTGCTAGTGGTTCGGGACAGGACACACTAGAGACCCAGTACTTC. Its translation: CASGSGQDTLETQYF.

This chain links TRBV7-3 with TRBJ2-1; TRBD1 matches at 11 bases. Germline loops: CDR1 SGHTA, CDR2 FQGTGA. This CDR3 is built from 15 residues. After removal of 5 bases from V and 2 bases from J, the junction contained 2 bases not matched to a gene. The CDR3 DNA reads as TGTGCCAGCAGCCTGGGACAGGGGGCCTACAATGAGCAGTTCTTC. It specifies CASSLGQGAYNEQFF.

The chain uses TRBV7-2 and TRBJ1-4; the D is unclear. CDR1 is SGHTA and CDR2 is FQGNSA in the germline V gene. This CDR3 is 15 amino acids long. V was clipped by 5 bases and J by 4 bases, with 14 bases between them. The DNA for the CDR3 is TGTGCCAGCAGCCCGGTAGTAAAGAGTAATGAAAAACTGTTTTTT. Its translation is CASSPVVKSNEKLFF.

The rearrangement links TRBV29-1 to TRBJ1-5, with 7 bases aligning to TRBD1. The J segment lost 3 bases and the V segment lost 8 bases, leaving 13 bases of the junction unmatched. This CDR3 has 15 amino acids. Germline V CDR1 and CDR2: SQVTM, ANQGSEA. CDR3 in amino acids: CSTPGQQDPNQPQHF. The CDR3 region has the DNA TGCAGCACACCGGGACAGCAAGACCCCAATCAGCCCCAGCATTTT.

In nucleotides, the CDR3 is TGTGCCTGGAGTGAGGGACGGGGGGCTAATGAGCAGTTCTTC. It codes for CAWSEGRGANEQFF. The chain links TRBV30 to TRBJ2-1, with D perhaps matching TRBD2 (7 bases). The CDR3 loop spans 14 amino acids. In germline, CDR1 is GTSNPN, CDR2 SVGIG (reference sequence). The V end lost 1 base, the J end lost 7 bases, and 14 bases lay between the germline ends.

CDR3 in amino acids: CASTRRGERGGRGNNEQFF. As DNA, the CDR3 is TGTGCCAGTACCCGAAGAGGTGAGCGGGGGGGCCGAGGTAACAATGAGCAGTTCTTC. V usage is TRBV19 and J usage is TRBJ2-1; TRBD2 matches 10 bases. Germline V CDR1 and CDR2: LNHDA, SQIVND (reference sequence). Unmatched junction bases numbered 20, after V lost 7 bases and J lost 5 bases. This CDR3 is 19 amino acids long.

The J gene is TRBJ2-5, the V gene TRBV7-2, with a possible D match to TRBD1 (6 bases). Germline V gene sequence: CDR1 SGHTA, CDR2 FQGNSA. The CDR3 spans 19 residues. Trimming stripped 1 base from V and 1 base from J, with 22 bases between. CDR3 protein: CASSLVPTVGGKIQETQYF. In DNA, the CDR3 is TGTGCCAGCAGCTTAGTGCCGACAGTAGGGGGTAAAATCCAAGAGACCCAGTACTTC.

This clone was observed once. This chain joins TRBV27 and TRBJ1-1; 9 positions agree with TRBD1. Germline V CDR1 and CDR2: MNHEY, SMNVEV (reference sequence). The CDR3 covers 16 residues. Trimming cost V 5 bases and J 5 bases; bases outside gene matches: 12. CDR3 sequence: CASSQQGARGRTEAFF. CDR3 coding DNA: TGTGCCAGCAGTCAACAGGGGGCGCGGGGGAGGACTGAAGCTTTCTTT.

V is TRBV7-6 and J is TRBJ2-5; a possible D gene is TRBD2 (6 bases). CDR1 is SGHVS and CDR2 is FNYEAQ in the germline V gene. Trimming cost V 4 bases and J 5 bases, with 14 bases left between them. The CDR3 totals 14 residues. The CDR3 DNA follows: TGTGCCAGCAGCTCTGGGGGGTTTCTGGAGACCCAGTACTTC. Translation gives CASSSGGFLETQYF.

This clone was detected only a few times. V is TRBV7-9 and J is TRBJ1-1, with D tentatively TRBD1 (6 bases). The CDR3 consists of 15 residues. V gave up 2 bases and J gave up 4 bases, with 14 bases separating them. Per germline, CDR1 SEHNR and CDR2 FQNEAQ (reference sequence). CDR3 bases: TGTGCCAGCAGCTTAATCCAAGGGGGGGTCACTGAAGCTTTCTTT. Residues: CASSLIQGGVTEAFF. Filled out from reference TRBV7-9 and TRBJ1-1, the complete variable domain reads DTGVSQNPRHKITKRGQNVTFRCDPISEHNRLYWYRQTLGQGPEFLTYFQNEAQLEKSRLLSDRFSAERPKGSFSTLEIQRTEQGDSAMYLCASSLIQGGVTEAFFGQGTRLTVV.

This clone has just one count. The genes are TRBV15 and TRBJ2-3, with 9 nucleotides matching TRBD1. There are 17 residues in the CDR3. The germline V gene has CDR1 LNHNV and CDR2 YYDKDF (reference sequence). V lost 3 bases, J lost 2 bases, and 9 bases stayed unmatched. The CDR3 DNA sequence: TGTGCCACCAGCAGGTCGTGGGACAGGGCGATCACAGATACGCAGTATTTT. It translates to CATSRSWDRAITDTQYF. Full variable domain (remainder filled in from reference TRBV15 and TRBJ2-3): DAMVIQNPRYQVTQFGKPVTLSCSQTLNHNVMYWYQQKSSQAPKLLFHYYDKDFNNEADTPDNFQSRRPNTSFCFLDIRSPGLGDTAMYLCATSRSWDRAITDTQYFGPGTRLTVL.

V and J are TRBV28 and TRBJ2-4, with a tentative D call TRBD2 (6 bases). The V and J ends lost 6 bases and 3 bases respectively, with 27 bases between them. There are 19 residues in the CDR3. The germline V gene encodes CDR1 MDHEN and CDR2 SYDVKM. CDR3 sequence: CASRPPPAEGRRGKNIQYF. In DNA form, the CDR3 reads TGTGCCAGCAGGCCTCCCCCAGCGGAGGGACGTCGGGGCAAAAACATTCAGTACTTC. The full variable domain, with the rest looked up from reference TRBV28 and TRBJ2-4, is DVKVTQSSRYLVKRTGEKVFLECVQDMDHENMFWYRQDPGLGLRLIYFSYDVKMKEKGDIPEGYSVSREKKERFSLILESASTNQTSMYLCASRPPPAEGRRGKNIQYFGAGTRLSVL.

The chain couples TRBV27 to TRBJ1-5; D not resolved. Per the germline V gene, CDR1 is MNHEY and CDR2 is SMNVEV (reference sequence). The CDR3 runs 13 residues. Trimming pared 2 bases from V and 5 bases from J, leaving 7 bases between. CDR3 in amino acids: CASSLVRDQPQHF. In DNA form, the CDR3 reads TGTGCCAGCAGTTTAGTGAGGGATCAGCCCCAGCATTTT.

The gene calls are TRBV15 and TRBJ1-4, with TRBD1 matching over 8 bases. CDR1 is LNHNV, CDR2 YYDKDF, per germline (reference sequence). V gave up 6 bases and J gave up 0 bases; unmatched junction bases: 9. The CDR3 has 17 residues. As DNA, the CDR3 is TGTGCCACCAGAGGGACAGGTGGGGGTGCAACTAATGAAAAACTGTTTTTT. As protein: CATRGTGGGATNEKLFF.

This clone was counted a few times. Written as DNA, the CDR3 is TGTGCCAGCAGCCAAGATTTGGGCAGGGACCAGCATTTT. Protein sequence: CASSQDLGRDQHF. This chain connects TRBV3-1 (or the pseudogene TRBV3-2) to TRBJ1-5; tentatively, D is TRBD1 (5 bases). The CDR3 runs to 13 residues. Trimming stripped 0 bases from V and 12 bases from J, with 12 bases between. CDR1 LGHDT and CDR2 YNNKEL come from the germline V gene (reference sequence).

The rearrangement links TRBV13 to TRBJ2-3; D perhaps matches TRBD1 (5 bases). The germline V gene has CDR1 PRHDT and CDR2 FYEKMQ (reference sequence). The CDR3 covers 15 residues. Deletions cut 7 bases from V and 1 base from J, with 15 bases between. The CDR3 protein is CASIPQGAGTDTQYF. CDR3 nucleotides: TGTGCCAGCATCCCCCAAGGGGCGGGCACAGATACGCAGTATTTT.

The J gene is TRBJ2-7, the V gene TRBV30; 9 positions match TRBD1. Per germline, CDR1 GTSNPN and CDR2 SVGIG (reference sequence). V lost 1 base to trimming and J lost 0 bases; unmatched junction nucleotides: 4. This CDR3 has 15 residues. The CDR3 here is CAWSATGGFSYEQYF. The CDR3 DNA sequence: TGTGCCTGGAGTGCTACAGGGGGCTTCTCCTACGAGCAGTACTTC.

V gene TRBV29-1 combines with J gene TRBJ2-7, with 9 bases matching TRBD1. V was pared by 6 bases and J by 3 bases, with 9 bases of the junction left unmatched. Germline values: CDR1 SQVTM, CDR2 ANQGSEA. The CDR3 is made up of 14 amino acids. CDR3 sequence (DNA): TGCAGCGTGGGTCCGGGACAGGGAATCTACGAGCAGTACTTC. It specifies CSVGPGQGIYEQYF.

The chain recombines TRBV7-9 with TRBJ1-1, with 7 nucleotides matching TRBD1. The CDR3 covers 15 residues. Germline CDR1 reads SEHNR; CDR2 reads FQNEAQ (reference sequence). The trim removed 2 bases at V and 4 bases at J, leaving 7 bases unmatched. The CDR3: CASSLSGQAGTEAFF. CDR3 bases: TGTGCCAGCAGCTTATCTGGACAGGCTGGCACTGAAGCTTTCTTT.

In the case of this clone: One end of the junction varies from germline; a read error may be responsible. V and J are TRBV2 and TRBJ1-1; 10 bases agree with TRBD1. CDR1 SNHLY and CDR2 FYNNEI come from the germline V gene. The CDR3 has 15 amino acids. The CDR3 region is CASSEADRGNPEAFF. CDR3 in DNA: TGTGCCAGCAGTGAAGCGGACAGGGGGAACCCTGAAGCTTTCTTT.

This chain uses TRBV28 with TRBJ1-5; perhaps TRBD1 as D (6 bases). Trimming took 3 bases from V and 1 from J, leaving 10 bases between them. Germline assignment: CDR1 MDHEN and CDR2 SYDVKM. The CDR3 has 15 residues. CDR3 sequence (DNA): TGTGCCAGCAGTTTTCAGGGGAGAAGCAATCAGCCCCAGCATTTT. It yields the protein CASSFQGRSNQPQHF.

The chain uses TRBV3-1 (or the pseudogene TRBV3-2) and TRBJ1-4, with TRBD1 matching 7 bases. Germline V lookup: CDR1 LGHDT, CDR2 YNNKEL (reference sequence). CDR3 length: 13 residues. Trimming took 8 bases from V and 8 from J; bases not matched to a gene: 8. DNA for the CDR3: TGTGCCAGCGGCGACAGGGTTGGAGAAAAACTGTTTTTT. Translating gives CASGDRVGEKLFF.

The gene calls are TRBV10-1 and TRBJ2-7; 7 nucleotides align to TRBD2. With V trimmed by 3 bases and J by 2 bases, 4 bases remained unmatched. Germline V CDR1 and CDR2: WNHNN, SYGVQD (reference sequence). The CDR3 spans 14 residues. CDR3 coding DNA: TGCGCCAGCAGTGACTGGCGGGAGCCCTACGAGCAGTACTTC. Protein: CASSDWREPYEQYF.

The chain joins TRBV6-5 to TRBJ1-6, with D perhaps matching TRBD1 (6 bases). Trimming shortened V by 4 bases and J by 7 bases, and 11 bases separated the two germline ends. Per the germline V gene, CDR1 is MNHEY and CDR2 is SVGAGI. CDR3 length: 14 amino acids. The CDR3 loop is CASSWTVGNSPLHF. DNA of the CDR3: TGTGCCAGCAGTTGGACAGTGGGGAATTCACCCCTCCACTTT.

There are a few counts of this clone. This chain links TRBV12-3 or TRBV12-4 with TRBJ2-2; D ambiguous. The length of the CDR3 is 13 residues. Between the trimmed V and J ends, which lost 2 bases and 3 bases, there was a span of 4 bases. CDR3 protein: CASSLIDTGELFF. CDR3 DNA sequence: TGTGCCAGCAGTTTAATAGACACCGGGGAGCTGTTTTTT.

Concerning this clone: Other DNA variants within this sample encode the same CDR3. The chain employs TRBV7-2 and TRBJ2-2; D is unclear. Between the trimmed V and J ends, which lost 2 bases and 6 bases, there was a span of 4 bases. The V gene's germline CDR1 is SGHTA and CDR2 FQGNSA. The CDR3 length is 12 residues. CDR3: CASSLLAGELFF. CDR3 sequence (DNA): TGTGCCAGCAGCTTACTTGCCGGGGAGCTGTTTTTT. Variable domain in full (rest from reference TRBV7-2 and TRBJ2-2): GAGVSQSPSNKVTEKGKDVELRCDPISGHTALYWYRQSLGQGLEFLIYFQGNSAPDKSGLPSDRFSAERTGGSVSTLTIQRTQQEDSAVYLCASSLLAGELFFGEGSRLTVL.

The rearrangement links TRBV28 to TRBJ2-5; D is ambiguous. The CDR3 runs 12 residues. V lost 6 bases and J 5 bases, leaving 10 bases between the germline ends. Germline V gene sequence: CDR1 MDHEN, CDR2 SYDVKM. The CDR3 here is CASSPLRETQYF. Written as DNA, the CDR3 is TGTGCCAGCAGCCCCCTGAGGGAGACCCAGTACTTC.